A selection of T cell receptor beta chains follows, all from one sample in a study of monozygotic twins with inflammatory bowel disease. Reanalyzing the 5' RACE reads, TCRdb keeps one entry per CDR3 protein, without DNA. This table holds 300,000 to 350,000 distinct CDR3 sequences. Sequencing was done on a sample of blood. These TCRs come from a human donor with ulcerative colitis or Crohn's disease, or a healthy co-twin of an affected twin (not recorded which). Each CDR3 is given with its conserved first and last residue.

v_gene	j_gene	CDR3aa
TRBV7-8	TRBJ2-7	CASSRQGARSYEQYF
TRBV5-1	TRBJ2-1	CASSLEGRLNEQFF
TRBV5-1	TRBJ2-1	CASTSGGPHNEQFF
TRBV25-1	TRBJ2-1	CASSDQTSGGPEQFF
TRBV27	TRBJ2-3	CASSYLGIDTQYF
TRBV11-2	TRBJ2-5	CASSLGDRDLETQYF
TRBV3-1	TRBJ1-2	CASSQDRAGLGYTF
TRBV30	TRBJ1-1	CAWSARFDEAFF
TRBV20-1	TRBJ2-7	CSARGGDSPDYEQYF
TRBV4-3	TRBJ1-2	CASSQDPQYHGYTF
TRBV7-9	TRBJ2-3	CASSLGRATSTDTQYF
TRBV5-1	TRBJ2-7	CASSLGRLAGLVPYEQYF
TRBV4-1	TRBJ2-5	CASSQDPDQETQYF
TRBV5-1	TRBJ1-2	CARYIDRAGAYGYTF
TRBV5-1	TRBJ2-1	CASTLTGGTYNEQFF
TRBV15	TRBJ1-5	CATSRDRGRGGNQPQHF
TRBV5-5	TRBJ2-7	CASAGPSYEQYF
TRBV20-1	TRBJ2-3	CSAHLAGANTDTQYF
TRBV11-3	TRBJ2-1	CASSFGASGSSNEQFF
TRBV7-9	TRBJ1-2	CASSIEPRDYGYTF
TRBV27	TRBJ1-2	CASSFFSGQPYGYTF
TRBV7-7	TRBJ2-5	CASSLQFGAQETQYF
TRBV20-1	TRBJ2-5	CSASLQGFRAQYF
TRBV5-1	TRBJ1-1	CASSLEQYTEAFF
TRBV6-5	TRBJ2-7	CASSYQQGSQQYF
TRBV4-1	TRBJ1-3	CASSQAPATNSGNTIYF
TRBV20-1	TRBJ1-6	CSAYRVGNSPLHF
TRBV5-1	TRBJ2-3	CASSRSQPGSTDTQYF
TRBV10-3	TRBJ2-1	CAISEGTAQFF
TRBV20-1	TRBJ2-3	CSASRQGKADTQYF
TRBV5-1	TRBJ2-1	CASSLGKADNEQFF
TRBV30	TRBJ2-1	CAWSTPGLAGVANEQFF
TRBV27	TRBJ2-7	CASSLNRGQDEQYF
TRBV20-1	TRBJ1-4	CSALGQPENEKLFF
TRBV7-2	TRBJ1-3	CASTKAWGIPGNTIYF
TRBV27	TRBJ2-1	CASSWGGGQLLGQFF
TRBV7-9	TRBJ1-1	CASSPKVAGTEAFF
TRBV4-1	TRBJ2-7	CASSRRQGETYEQYF
TRBV6-2/TRBV6-3	TRBJ2-7	CASSPSPTYEQYF
TRBV20-1	TRBJ1-3	CSASRGGSGNTIYF
TRBV21-1	TRBJ2-3	CASSDEGRLFFGITDTQYF
TRBV12-3/TRBV12-4	TRBJ2-1	CASRMNRGYEQFF